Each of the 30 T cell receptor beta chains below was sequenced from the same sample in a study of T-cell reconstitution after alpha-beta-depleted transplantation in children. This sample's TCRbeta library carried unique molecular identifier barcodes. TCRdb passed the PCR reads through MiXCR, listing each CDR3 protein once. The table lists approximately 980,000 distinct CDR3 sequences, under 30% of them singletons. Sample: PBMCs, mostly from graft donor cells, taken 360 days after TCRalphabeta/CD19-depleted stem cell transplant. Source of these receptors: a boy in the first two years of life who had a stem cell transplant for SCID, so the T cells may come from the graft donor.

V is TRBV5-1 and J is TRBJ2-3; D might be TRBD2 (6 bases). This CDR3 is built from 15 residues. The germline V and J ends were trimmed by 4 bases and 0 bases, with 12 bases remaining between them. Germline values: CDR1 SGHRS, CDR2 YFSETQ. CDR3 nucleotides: TGCGCCAGCAGCGCTTGGGACTGGAGCACAGATACGCAGTATTTT. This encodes CASSAWDWSTDTQYF.

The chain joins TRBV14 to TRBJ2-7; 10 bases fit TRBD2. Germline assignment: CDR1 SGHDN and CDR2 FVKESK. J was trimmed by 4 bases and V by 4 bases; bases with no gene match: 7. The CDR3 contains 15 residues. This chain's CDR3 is CASSPPGLALYEQYF. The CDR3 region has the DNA TGTGCCAGCAGCCCACCGGGACTAGCGCTGTACGAGCAGTACTTC.

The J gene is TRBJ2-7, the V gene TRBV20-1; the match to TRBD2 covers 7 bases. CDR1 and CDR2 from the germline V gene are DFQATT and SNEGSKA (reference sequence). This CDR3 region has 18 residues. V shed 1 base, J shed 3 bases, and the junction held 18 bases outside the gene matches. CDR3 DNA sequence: TGCAGTGCTAGAGGTTCGGGGGGAATCGGAACTATTCTCTACGAGCAGTACTTC. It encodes CSARGSGGIGTILYEQYF.

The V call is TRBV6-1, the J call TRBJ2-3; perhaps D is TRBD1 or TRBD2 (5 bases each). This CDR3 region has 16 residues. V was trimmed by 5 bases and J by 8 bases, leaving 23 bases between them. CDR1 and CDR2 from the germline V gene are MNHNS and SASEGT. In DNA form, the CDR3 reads TGTGCCAGCAGTCAACGCCGGGACCCCCTCATCGGTACGCAGTATTTT. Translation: CASSQRRDPLIGTQYF.

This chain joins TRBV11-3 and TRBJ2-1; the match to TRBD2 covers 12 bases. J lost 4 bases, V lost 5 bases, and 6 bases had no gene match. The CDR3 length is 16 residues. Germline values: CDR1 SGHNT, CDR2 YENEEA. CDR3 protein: CASSPRGLAGYNEQFF. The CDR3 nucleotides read TGTGCCAGCAGCCCCCGAGGACTAGCGGGGTACAATGAGCAGTTCTTC.

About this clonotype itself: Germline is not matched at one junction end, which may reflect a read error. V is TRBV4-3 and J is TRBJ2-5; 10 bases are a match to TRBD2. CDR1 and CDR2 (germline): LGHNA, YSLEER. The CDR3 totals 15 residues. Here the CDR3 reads CASSQDRTSGETRYF. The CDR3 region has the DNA TGCGCCAGCAGCCAAGATAGGACTAGCGGAGAGACCCGGTACTTC.

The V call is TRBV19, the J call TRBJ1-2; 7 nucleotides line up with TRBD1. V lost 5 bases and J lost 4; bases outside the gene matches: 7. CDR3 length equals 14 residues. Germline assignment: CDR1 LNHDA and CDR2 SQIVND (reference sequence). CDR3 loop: CASSLQGRGYGYTF. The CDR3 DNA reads TGTGCCAGTAGTTTACAGGGGCGCGGCTATGGCTACACCTTC.

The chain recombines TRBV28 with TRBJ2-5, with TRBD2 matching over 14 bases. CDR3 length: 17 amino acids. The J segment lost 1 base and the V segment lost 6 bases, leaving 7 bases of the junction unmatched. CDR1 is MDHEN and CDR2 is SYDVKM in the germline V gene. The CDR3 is CASRSPGLAGVQETQYF. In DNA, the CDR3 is TGTGCCAGCAGATCCCCGGGACTAGCGGGGGTCCAAGAGACCCAGTACTTC.

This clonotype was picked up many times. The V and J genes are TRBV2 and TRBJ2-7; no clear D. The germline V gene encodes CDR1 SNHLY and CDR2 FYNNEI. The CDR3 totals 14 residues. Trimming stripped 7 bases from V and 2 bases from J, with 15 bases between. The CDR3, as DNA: TGTGCCAGCACTGAGTGGAGAGTAACCTACGAGCAGTACTTC. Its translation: CASTEWRVTYEQYF.

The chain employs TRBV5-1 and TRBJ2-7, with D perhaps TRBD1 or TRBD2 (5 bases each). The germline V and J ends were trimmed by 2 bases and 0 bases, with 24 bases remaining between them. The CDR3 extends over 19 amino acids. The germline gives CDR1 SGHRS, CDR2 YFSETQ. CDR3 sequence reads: CASSLIPGHHIRSSYEQYF. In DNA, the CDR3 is TGCGCCAGCAGCTTAATTCCGGGGCATCATATTAGGAGCTCCTACGAGCAGTACTTC.

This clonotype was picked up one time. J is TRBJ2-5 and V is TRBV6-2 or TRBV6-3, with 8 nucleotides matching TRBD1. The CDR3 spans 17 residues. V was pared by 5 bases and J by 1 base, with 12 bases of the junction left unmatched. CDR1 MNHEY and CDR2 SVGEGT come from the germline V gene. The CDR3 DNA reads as TGTGCCAGCAGTAGCCCTTCAGGGGGCGCAGGCCAAGAGACCCAGTACTTC. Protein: CASSSPSGGAGQETQYF.

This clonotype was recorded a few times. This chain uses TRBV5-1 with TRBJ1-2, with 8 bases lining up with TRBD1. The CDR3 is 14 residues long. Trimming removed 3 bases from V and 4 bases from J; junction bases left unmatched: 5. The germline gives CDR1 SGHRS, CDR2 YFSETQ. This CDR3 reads CASSYGQGGYGYTF. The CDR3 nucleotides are TGCGCCAGCAGCTACGGACAGGGTGGCTATGGCTACACCTTC. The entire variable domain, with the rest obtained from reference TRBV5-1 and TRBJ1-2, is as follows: KAGVTQTPRYLIKTRGQQVTLSCSPISGHRSVSWYQQTPGQGLQFLFEYFSETQRNKGNFPGRFSGRQFSNSRSEMNVSTLELGDSALYLCASSYGQGGYGYTFGSGTRLTVV.

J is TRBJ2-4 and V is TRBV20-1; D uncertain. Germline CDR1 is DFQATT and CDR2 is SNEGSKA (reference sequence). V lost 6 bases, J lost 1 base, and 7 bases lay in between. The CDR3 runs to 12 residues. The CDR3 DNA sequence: TGCAGTGCCCCATGGGCCAAAAACATTCAGTACTTC. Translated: CSAPWAKNIQYF.

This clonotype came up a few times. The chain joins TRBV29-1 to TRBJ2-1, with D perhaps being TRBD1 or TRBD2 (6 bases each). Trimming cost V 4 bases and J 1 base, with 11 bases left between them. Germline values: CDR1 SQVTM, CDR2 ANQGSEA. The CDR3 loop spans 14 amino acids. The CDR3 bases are TGCAGCGTTGGGGGGGCCGGGTCCTACAATGAGCAGTTCTTC. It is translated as CSVGGAGSYNEQFF.

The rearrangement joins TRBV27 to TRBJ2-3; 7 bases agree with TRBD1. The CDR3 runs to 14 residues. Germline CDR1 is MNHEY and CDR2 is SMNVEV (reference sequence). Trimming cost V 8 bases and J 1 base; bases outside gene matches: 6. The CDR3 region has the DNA TGTGCCAGCGGCCTAGGGACAGGCACAGATACGCAGTATTTT. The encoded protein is CASGLGTGTDTQYF.

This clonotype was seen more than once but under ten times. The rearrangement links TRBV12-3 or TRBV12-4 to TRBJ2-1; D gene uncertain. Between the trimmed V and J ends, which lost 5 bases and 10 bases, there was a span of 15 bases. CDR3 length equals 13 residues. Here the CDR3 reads CASSPTGNGEQFF. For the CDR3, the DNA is TGTGCCAGCAGTCCCACTGGGAATGGAGAGCAGTTCTTC.

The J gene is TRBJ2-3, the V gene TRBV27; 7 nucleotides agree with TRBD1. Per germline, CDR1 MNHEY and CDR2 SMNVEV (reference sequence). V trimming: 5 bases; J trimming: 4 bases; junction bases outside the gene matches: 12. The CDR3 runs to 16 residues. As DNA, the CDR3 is TGTGCCAGCAGTACCTTTCACAGGGGAAGGGCAGATACGCAGTATTTT. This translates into CASSTFHRGRADTQYF.

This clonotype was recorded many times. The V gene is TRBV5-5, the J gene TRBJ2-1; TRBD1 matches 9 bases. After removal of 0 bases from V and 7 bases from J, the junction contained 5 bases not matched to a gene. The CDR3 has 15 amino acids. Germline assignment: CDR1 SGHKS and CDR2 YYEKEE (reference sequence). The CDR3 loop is CASSLAGQGGNEQFF. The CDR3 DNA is TGTGCCAGCAGCTTGGCGGGACAGGGTGGGAATGAGCAGTTCTTC. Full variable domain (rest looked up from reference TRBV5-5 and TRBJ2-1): DAGVTQSPTHLIKTRGQQVTLRCSPISGHKSVSWYQQVLGQGPQFIFQYYEKEERGRGNFPDRFSARQFPNYSSELNVNALLLGDSALYLCASSLAGQGGNEQFFGPGTRLTVL.

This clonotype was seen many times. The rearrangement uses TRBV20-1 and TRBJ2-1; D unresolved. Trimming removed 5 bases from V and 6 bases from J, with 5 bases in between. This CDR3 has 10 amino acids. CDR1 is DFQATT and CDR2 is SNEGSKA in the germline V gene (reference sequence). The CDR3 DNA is TGCAGTGCTTTGGGCAATGAGCAGTTCTTC. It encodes CSALGNEQFF.

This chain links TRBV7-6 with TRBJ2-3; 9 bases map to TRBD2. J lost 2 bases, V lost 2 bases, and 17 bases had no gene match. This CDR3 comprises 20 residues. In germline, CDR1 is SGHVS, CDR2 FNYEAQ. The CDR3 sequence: CASSLSSGGHRYRITDTQYF. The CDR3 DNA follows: TGTGCCAGCAGCTTAAGTAGCGGGGGACATCGGTACCGCATCACAGATACGCAGTATTTT. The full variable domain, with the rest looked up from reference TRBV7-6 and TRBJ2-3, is GAGVSQSPRYKVTKRGQDVALRCDPISGHVSLYWYRQALGQGPEFLTYFNYEAQQDKSGLPNDRFSAERPEGSISTLTIQRTEQRDSAMYRCASSLSSGGHRYRITDTQYFGPGTRLTVL.

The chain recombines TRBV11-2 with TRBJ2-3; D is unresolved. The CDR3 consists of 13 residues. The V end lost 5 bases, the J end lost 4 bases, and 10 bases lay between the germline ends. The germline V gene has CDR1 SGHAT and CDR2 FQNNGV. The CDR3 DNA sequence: TGTGCCAGCAGCCTCTACCGGGCAGATACGCAGTATTTT. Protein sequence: CASSLYRADTQYF.

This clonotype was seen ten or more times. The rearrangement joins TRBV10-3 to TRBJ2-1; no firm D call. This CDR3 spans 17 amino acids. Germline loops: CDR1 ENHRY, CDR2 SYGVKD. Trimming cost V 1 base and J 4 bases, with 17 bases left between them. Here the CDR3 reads CAISEYTSLQPYNEQFF. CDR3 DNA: TGTGCCATCAGTGAGTATACAAGCCTTCAACCTTACAATGAGCAGTTCTTC.

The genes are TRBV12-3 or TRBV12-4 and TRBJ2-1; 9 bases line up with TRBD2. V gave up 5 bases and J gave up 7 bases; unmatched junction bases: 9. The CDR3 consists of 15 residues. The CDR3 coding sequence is TGTGCCAGCAGTCCCTATTCCGCGGGGGGGAATGAGCAGTTCTTC. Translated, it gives CASSPYSAGGNEQFF.

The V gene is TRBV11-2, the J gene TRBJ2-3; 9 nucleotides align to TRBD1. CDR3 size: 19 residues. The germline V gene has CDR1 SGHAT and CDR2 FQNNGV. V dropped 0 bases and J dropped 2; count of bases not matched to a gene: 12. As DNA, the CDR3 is TGTGCCAGCAGCTTAGAAGGCCCCTCCGGGACAGGGACCACAGATACGCAGTATTTT. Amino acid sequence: CASSLEGPSGTGTTDTQYF.

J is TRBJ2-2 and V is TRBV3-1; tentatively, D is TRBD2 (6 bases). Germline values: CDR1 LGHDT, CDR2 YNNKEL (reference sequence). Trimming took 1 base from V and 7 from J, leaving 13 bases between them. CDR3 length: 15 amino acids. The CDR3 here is CASSQGRTNFGELFF. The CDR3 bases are TGTGCCAGCAGCCAAGGAAGGACTAACTTCGGGGAGCTGTTTTTT.

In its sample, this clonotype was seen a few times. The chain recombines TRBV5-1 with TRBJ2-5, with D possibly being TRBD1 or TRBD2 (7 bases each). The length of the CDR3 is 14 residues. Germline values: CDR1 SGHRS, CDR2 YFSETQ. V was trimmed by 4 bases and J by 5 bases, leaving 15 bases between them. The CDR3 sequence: CASSRRQGGETQYF. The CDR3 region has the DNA TGCGCCAGCAGCAGACGACAGGGAGGGGAGACCCAGTACTTC.

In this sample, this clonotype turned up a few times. DNA for the CDR3: TGTGCCAGCAGCCGGGGAATCTCAGCTAACTATGGCTACACCTTC. Its protein is CASSRGISANYGYTF. The rearrangement links TRBV7-8 to TRBJ1-2; D is unclear. Looked up from germline, CDR1 is SGHVS and CDR2 is FQNEAQ. The germline V and J ends were trimmed by 5 bases and 0 bases, with 13 bases remaining between them. The length of the CDR3 is 15 residues.

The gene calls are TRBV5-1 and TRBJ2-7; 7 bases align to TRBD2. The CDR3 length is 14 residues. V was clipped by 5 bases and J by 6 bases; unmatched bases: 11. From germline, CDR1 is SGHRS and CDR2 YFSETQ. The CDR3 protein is CASRVSSGAVEQYF. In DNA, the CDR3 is TGCGCCAGCAGGGTTTCGAGCGGGGCGGTCGAGCAGTACTTC.

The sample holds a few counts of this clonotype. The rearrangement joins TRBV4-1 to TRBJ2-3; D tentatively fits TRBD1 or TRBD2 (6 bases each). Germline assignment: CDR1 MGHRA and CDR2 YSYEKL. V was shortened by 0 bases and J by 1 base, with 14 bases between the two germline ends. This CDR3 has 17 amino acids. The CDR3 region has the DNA TGCGCCAGCAGCCAAGAATTGGGGGGCCCCCGCACAGATACGCAGTATTTT. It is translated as CASSQELGGPRTDTQYF.

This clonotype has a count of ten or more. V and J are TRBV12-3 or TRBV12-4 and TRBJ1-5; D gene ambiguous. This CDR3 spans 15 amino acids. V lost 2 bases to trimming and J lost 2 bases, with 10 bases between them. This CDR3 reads CASSLSGLGNQPQHF. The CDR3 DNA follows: TGTGCCAGCAGTTTAAGTGGGTTAGGCAATCAGCCCCAGCATTTT.